Listed below are T cell receptor beta chains from one sample, sequenced in a study of blood T cell repertoires in COVID-19. The table came from immunoSEQ multiplex PCR; TCRdb's copy has only in-frame clones and leaves some out. Of some 270,000 clones detected, about 90% appear once; the ten largest clones hold more than 1.5%. Sequenced: PBMCs or T cells enriched from blood (not recorded which). These receptors all come from a woman aged 60 to 75 who had recovered from COVID-19. CDR3s leave out the opening cysteine and the closing phenylalanine or tryptophan. The order of the fields is clone size, V gene, CDR3 protein. Expanded clones are given a class, and other clones once, few, many or no size at all.

size: NA; V: TRBV6-1; CDR3: ASSEPGQETQY
size: NA; V: TRBV13; CDR3: ASSSQSHRAPQGAEQY
size: NA; V: TRBV7-8; CDR3: ASSLDRGSYNEQF
size: once; V: TRBV30; CDR3: AWTTGGEMLF
size: NA; V: TRBV7-9; CDR3: ASSPLGLAGGSGANVLT
size: once; V: TRBV28; CDR3: ASDSLTNYGYT
size: NA; V: TRBV5-1; CDR3: ASSLGDSSNQPQH
size: once; V: TRBV6-5; CDR3: ARDRAGNYNEQF
size: NA; V: TRBV3-1/TRBV3-2; CDR3: ASSPGDNSPLH
size: once; V: TRBV27; CDR3: ASSMAPQETQY
size: NA; V: TRBV6-5; CDR3: ASPPAAGPGETQY
size: NA; V: TRBV12-5; CDR3: ASALWAPAFEAF
size: NA; V: TRBV2; CDR3: ASSVPAGGINTGELF
size: NA; V: TRBV9; CDR3: ASSVGAAGSNYGYT
size: NA; V: TRBV7-2; CDR3: ATGESSYNSPLH
size: NA; V: TRBV7-3; CDR3: ASSYQTGGSTDTQY
size: NA; V: TRBV7-9; CDR3: ASSSRVLNTEAF
size: NA; V: TRBV24-1; CDR3: ATRQGVEAF
size: NA; V: TRBV19; CDR3: ASSISRTAINYGYT
size: many; V: TRBV6-5; CDR3: ASWQGQNTEAF